This entry concerns a single TCR beta chain. Its antigen is unknown. A much more abundant neighbour one base away suggests this may be a read error. The data belong to a study of Graves' ophthalmopathy and Graves' hyperthyroidism. Points from the study as a whole: Blood also held most thyroid clonotypes expanded above 0.001 frequency. Forecasting of ophthalmopathy progression by the model achieved more than 70% sensitivity and less than 80% specificity.

TCR beta CDR3 regions were amplified from RNA transcripts. An initial RT-PCR round employing HTBI primers preceded a second-round multiplex PCR. One entry per CDR3 protein results from TCRdb running MiXCR on the multiplex PCR reads. The table lists 400,000 to 450,000 distinct CDR3 sequences, over 20% of them singletons. From fresh peripheral blood, around 10 ml in volume, the PBMCs were obtained. The junction had 10 bases not matched to a gene; V was cut back by 8 bases and J by 6 bases. CDR3 length: 13 amino acids. Sample: peripheral blood. The chain combines TRBV12-3 or TRBV12-4 with TRBJ2-7, with TRBD1 matching over 7 bases. The receptor comes from a young woman with stable Graves' hyperthyroidism. CDR3 sequence reads: CASAFRGGGEQYV. Here the CDR3 DNA reads TGTGCCAGCGCTTTCCGAGGGGGCGGCGAGCAGTACGTC.